These 10 T cell receptor beta chains were sequenced from one sample in a study of identical twins. Each CDR3 protein gets one entry after TCRdb re-called the 5' RACE reads with MiXCR. The sample lists roughly 750,000 distinct CDR3 sequences; 21% were seen once. This same sample was also part of a study on T cells expressing NK-cell markers.

Sequenced input: PBMCs. These receptors were taken from a woman between 18 and 30 years old in good health.

This clonotype came up many times. This chain joins TRBV2 and TRBJ2-3; D might be TRBD1 or TRBD2, each matching 5 bases. CDR3 length: 12 amino acids. V shed 3 bases and J shed 6 bases, with 7 bases lying between them. CDR1 and CDR2 (germline): SNHLY, FYNNEI. DNA for the CDR3: TGTGCCAGCAGTGACTGGGGGGATACGCAGTATTTT. It is translated as CASSDWGDTQYF.

The rearrangement uses TRBV20-1 and TRBJ2-5, with 7 bases fitting TRBD1. The CDR3 runs 14 residues. Germline V lookup: CDR1 DFQATT, CDR2 SNEGSKA (reference sequence). Trimming removed 3 bases from V and 5 bases from J; junction bases left unmatched: 9. CDR3: CSASWKGARETQYF. The CDR3 nucleotides are TGCAGTGCTAGTTGGAAGGGGGCGCGGGAGACCCAGTACTTC.

The table lists this clonotype with a few counts. V and J are TRBV20-1 and TRBJ1-2; D perhaps matches TRBD1 (6 bases). The V end was cut by 3 bases, the J end by 0 bases, with 14 bases between. The germline gives CDR1 DFQATT, CDR2 SNEGSKA (reference sequence). This CDR3 is 15 amino acids long. CDR3 nucleotide sequence: TGCAGTGCTAGCGACCCCCGACAGGCTAACTATGGCTACACCTTC. This sequence encodes CSASDPRQANYGYTF.

The rearrangement links TRBV3-1 to TRBJ1-2, with D uncertain. Germline V gene data show CDR1 as LGHDT and CDR2 as YNNKEL (reference sequence). V lost 0 bases and J lost 3, with 5 bases in between. The length of the CDR3 is 13 residues. As DNA, the CDR3 is TGTGCCAGCAGCCAAGAGGGGTACTATGGCTACACCTTC. As protein: CASSQEGYYGYTF. Complete variable domain (other parts from reference TRBV3-1 and TRBJ1-2): DTAVSQTPKYLVTQMGNDKSIKCEQNLGHDTMYWYKQDSKKFLKIMFSYNNKELIINETVPNRFSPKSPDKAHLNLHINSLELGDSAVYFCASSQEGYYGYTFGSGTRLTVV.

This clonotype was seen ten or more times. The chain has TRBV6-1 and TRBJ2-7; 12 nucleotides match TRBD2. The CDR3 spans 16 residues. V trimming: 6 bases; J trimming: 2 bases; junction bases outside the gene matches: 8. The germline V gene encodes CDR1 MNHNS and CDR2 SASEGT. The CDR3 sequence is CASRPLSSGRAYEQYF. The CDR3 DNA sequence: TGTGCCAGCAGACCCTTGTCTAGCGGGAGGGCCTACGAGCAGTACTTC.

This clonotype showed up just a few times. The gene calls are TRBV6-2 or TRBV6-3 and TRBJ2-3; D is unresolved. Germline V gene data show CDR1 as MNHEY and CDR2 as SVGEGT. The CDR3 runs to 12 residues. V was trimmed by 0 bases and J by 14 bases, leaving 12 bases between them. The CDR3 DNA is TGTGCCAGCAGTTACTCGAAGTCGGTCCGGTATTTT. It encodes CASSYSKSVRYF.

This chain connects TRBV12-3 or TRBV12-4 to TRBJ2-3; D unresolved. The CDR3 runs to 13 residues. V was cut by 2 bases and J by 8 bases, with 11 bases left in between. CDR3 in DNA: TGTGCCAGCAGTTTAAAGGGTGCGGCTACGCAGTATTTT. Translated, it gives CASSLKGAATQYF.

This clonotype occurred a few times. The chain couples TRBV5-5 to TRBJ1-2; 8 bases fit TRBD1. This CDR3 spans 15 amino acids. V shed 3 bases, J shed 4 bases, and the junction held 8 bases outside the gene matches. Germline V gives CDR1 SGHKS, CDR2 YYEKEE (reference sequence). The CDR3 is CASSSNGQGGYGYTF. CDR3 DNA: TGTGCCAGCAGCTCAAACGGACAGGGCGGCTATGGCTACACCTTC.

In this sample, this clonotype turned up many times. V is TRBV20-1 and J is TRBJ1-2, with 7 bases aligning to TRBD1. Unmatched junction bases numbered 9, after V lost 5 bases and J lost 9 bases. Germline-derived CDR1 and CDR2 are DFQATT and SNEGSKA (reference sequence). This CDR3 contains 12 residues. CDR3 coding DNA: TGCAGTGCTTTTAGACAGGGCGATCGCTACACCTTC. Its protein product is CSAFRQGDRYTF.

The genes are TRBV3-1 and TRBJ1-3; D gene unclear. The CDR3 extends over 14 amino acids. The V gene's germline CDR1 is LGHDT and CDR2 YNNKEL (reference sequence). The V end was cut by 5 bases, the J end by 4 bases, with 12 bases between. This CDR3 is CASSTRAVGNTIYF. In nucleotides, the CDR3 is TGTGCCAGCAGCACCCGCGCGGTGGGAAACACCATATATTTT.